This paragraph reports one T cell receptor beta chain. Its antigen is not known. The V end lost 5 bases, the J end lost 2 bases, and 10 bases lay between the germline ends. This CDR3 comprises 14 residues. Germline V gene sequence: CDR1 SGHRS, CDR2 YFSETQ. Library preparation (for TCRbeta) was performed with unique molecular identifiers. Using its own MiXCR run on the PCR reads, TCRdb lists one record per CDR3 protein. Here the sample spans around 140,000 distinct CDR3 sequences, around 8.5% being singletons. This sample is drawn from a study of T-cell reconstitution after alpha-beta-depleted transplantation in children. Overall study findings and caveats: Counts and diversity of T cells one year after transplant came mostly from newly produced T cells. Several hundred expanded graft clones reportedly supplied alpha-beta T cells about two months after transplant.

The sample here was PBMCs, mostly from graft donor cells, taken 180 days after TCRalphabeta/CD19-depleted stem cell transplant. V and J are TRBV5-1 and TRBJ2-2, with D perhaps TRBD2 (5 bases). This receptor was taken from a female patient aged 2 to 10 who had a stem cell transplant for congenital amegakaryocytic thrombocytopenia, so the T cells may come from the graft donor. For the CDR3, the DNA is TGCGCCAGCAGAGGAGCGGCTAACACCGGGGAGCTGTTTTTT. Translated, it gives CASRGAANTGELFF.